One and the same sample provided the 14 T cell receptor beta chains below, sequenced in a study of cytomegalovirus exposure and HLA in healthy donors. This table comes from immunoSEQ multiplex PCR, and its TCRdb copy is limited to in-frame clones, with some not included. The table records roughly 140,000 clones, roughly nine tenths of them present only once. The source material was PBMCs. The source is a man younger than 35 in good health and CMV-seronegative.

The chain is built from TRBV9 and TRBJ2-3, with 7 bases matching TRBD2. J was trimmed by 3 bases and V by 6 bases; bases with no gene match: 7. Germline-derived CDR1 and CDR2 are SGDLS and YYNGEE. The CDR3 totals 14 residues. The CDR3 sequence is CASTIAGWTDTQYF. The CDR3 DNA reads as TGTGCCAGCACCATAGCGGGTTGGACAGATACGCAGTATTTT.

The V call is TRBV27, the J call TRBJ2-2, with 10 bases that match TRBD2. Looked up from germline, CDR1 is MNHEY and CDR2 is SMNVEV (reference sequence). The CDR3 spans 17 residues. Trimming removed 6 bases from V and 6 bases from J; junction bases left unmatched: 13. CDR3 residues: CASRQLAGSTISGELFF. CDR3 bases: TGTGCCAGCAGACAACTAGCGGGGTCTACGATATCCGGGGAGCTGTTTTTT.

V is TRBV7-6 and J is TRBJ2-3; a weak D match, TRBD2 (6 bases). Germline V gene sequence: CDR1 SGHVS, CDR2 FNYEAQ. Trimming removed 5 bases from V and 1 base from J, with 13 bases in between. CDR3 length equals 15 residues. CDR3 residues: CASSPGVAGTDTQYF. DNA of the CDR3: TGTGCCAGCAGCCCGGGGGTAGCGGGCACAGATACGCAGTATTTT.

The chain combines TRBV23-1 with TRBJ1-2, with TRBD1 matching 9 bases. TRBV23-1 is flagged as an ORF with uncertain function. V shed 6 bases and J 2 bases; nucleotides not matched to a gene: 7. This CDR3 spans 15 amino acids. The DNA of the CDR3 is TGCGCCAGCAGCCCCGGTACAGGGGGCAACTATGGCTACACCTTC. Encoded protein: CASSPGTGGNYGYTF.

The chain joins TRBV9 to TRBJ2-1, with 7 nucleotides matching TRBD1. V shed 3 bases, J shed 6 bases, and the junction held 6 bases outside the gene matches. Germline V CDR1 and CDR2: SGDLS, YYNGEE. The CDR3 runs to 14 residues. The CDR3 nucleotides read TGTGCCAGCAGCGCGTGGACAGGACCCAATGAGCAGTTCTTC. Its protein is CASSAWTGPNEQFF.

A word on this clone: Other DNA sequences of this sample code for an identical CDR3. The rearrangement joins TRBV5-1 to TRBJ2-3; the D is unclear. Trimming stripped 2 bases from V and 0 bases from J, with 10 bases between. Germline loops: CDR1 SGHRS, CDR2 YFSETQ. The CDR3 is 15 residues long. Here the CDR3 DNA reads TGCGCCAGCAGCTTACGCGGCTTAAGCACAGATACGCAGTATTTT. Amino acid sequence: CASSLRGLSTDTQYF.

The J gene is TRBJ2-1, the V gene TRBV6-4; D call uncertain. The CDR3 is 11 residues long. The germline V gene encodes CDR1 MRHNA and CDR2 SNTAGT. Between the trimmed V and J ends, which lost 6 bases and 8 bases, there was a span of 8 bases. This chain's CDR3 is CASSTFHEQFF. The CDR3, as DNA: TGTGCCAGCAGCACTTTCCATGAGCAGTTCTTC.

CDR3 sequence: CASSEGGQGAYGYTF. The CDR3 DNA is TGTGCCAGCAGTGAAGGTGGACAGGGGGCTTATGGCTACACCTTC. The chain recombines TRBV6-1 with TRBJ1-2; 11 nucleotides align to TRBD1. With 1 base clipped from V and 5 bases from J, the junction kept 3 bases outside the gene matches. The CDR3 contains 15 residues. Per germline, CDR1 MNHNS and CDR2 SASEGT.

V and J are TRBV6-1 and TRBJ2-7; 9 bases line up with TRBD2. The ends lost 1 base at V and 11 bases at J; junction bases unmatched: 3. Per the germline V gene, CDR1 is MNHNS and CDR2 is SASEGT. The CDR3 has 12 amino acids. The DNA of the CDR3 is TGTGCCAGCAGTGAAGGTATAGCGGGGGAGTACTTC. Translated, it gives CASSEGIAGEYF.

In this sample, this clone turned up once. The chain has TRBV6-1 and TRBJ1-4; 8 bases align to TRBD1. Trimming took 5 bases from V and 8 from J; bases not matched to a gene: 4. This CDR3 has 13 residues. The germline CDR1 and CDR2 sequences are MNHNS and SASEGT. The CDR3 is CASSRQGKEKLFF. CDR3 sequence (DNA): TGTGCCAGCAGTCGACAGGGGAAAGAAAAACTGTTTTTT.

V is TRBV6-5 and J is TRBJ1-2, with TRBD1 as a possible D gene (5 bases). This CDR3 has 15 residues. CDR1 MNHEY and CDR2 SVGAGI come from the germline V gene. Trimming removed 2 bases from V and 4 bases from J, with 14 bases in between. The CDR3 protein is CASSYTRGASYGYTF. The CDR3 DNA reads TGTGCCAGCAGTTACACCCGCGGGGCAAGCTATGGCTACACCTTC.

This clone was detected only a few times. The chain uses TRBV1 and TRBJ2-7; TRBD1, the table's D call, was not compared with the DNA. TRBV1 is a pseudogene. The CDR3 sequence is 14 residues long. CDR3 sequence reads: CTSSQPGQTYEQYF. CDR3 in DNA: TGCACCAGCAGCCAACCTGGACAGACCTACGAGCAGTACTTC.

The V gene is TRBV18, the J gene TRBJ1-1; 9 bases fit TRBD1. This CDR3 region has 14 residues. Germline V CDR1 and CDR2: KGHSH, LQKENI. V lost 3 bases, J lost 6 bases, and 5 bases stayed unmatched. In nucleotides, the CDR3 is TGTGCCAGCTCACCCGGGACAGGGTGGGCTGAAGCTTTCTTT. Protein: CASSPGTGWAEAFF. Together with reference TRBV18 and TRBJ1-1, the CDR3 gives the full variable domain: NAGVMQNPRHLVRRRGQEARLRCSPMKGHSHVYWYRQLPEEGLKFMVYLQKENIIDESGMPKERFSAEFPKEGPSILRIQQVVRGDSAAYFCASSPGTGWAEAFFGQGTRLTVV.

The rearrangement links TRBV18 to TRBJ1-5; unclear D gene. The germline V and J ends were trimmed by 3 bases and 5 bases, with 11 bases remaining between them. Looked up from germline, CDR1 is KGHSH and CDR2 is LQKENI. The CDR3 runs 14 residues. CDR3 sequence reads: CASSPQQRDQPQHF. As DNA, the CDR3 is TGTGCCAGCTCACCTCAGCAGCGTGATCAGCCCCAGCATTTT.